This paragraph covers one T cell receptor (beta chain) sequence. What it binds is unknown. This sample stems from a study of identical twins. Germline-derived CDR1 and CDR2 are KGHSH and LQKENI. V lost 8 bases and J 5 bases, leaving 15 bases between the germline ends. The CDR3 is made up of 14 amino acids. Template switching added a universal primer site, and cDNA bore unique molecular identifiers. TCRdb re-called the 5' RACE reads through MiXCR, storing one row per CDR3 protein. There are hundreds of thousands of distinct CDR3 sequences in the sample; over 9% occur only once, and around 1.5% lies in the top ten. Study-wide points: Out-of-frame beta sequences exhibited a weaker degree of excess twin sharing.

These same records also appear under a second study, on yellow fever vaccine responses in identical twins.

The sequenced material came from PBMCs. The chain employs TRBV18 and TRBJ1-4; possible D gene TRBD1, 5 bases. The TCR was taken from a woman younger than 35 in good health. The CDR3 coding sequence is TGTGCCAGCCAAGAGACAGTTAACAATGAAAAACTGTTTTTT. Amino acid sequence: CASQETVNNEKLFF.